This is a list of T cell receptor beta chains from one sample in a study of Graves' ophthalmopathy and Graves' hyperthyroidism. A single record per CDR3 protein comes from TCRdb applying MiXCR to the multiplex PCR reads. The data hold around 1,200,000 distinct CDR3 sequences, with 35% to 40% observed a single time. The sample was peripheral blood or thyroid tissue (not recorded which). The receptors shown here come from an adult man with Graves' hyperthyroidism. The CDR3 runs from the conserved cysteine through the conserved F or W. D genes are given only for firm matches. Clone size appears in some rows only: once, few, many, or a class for an expanded clone.

>TRBV9|TRBJ2-3|-|-
CASSAPGTSLTDTQYF
TGTGCCAGCAGCGCACCCGGGACGTCACTGACAGATACGCAGTATTTT
>TRBV15|TRBJ2-7|-|many
CATSGAGSYEQYF
TGTGCCACCAGCGGGGCGGGCTCCTACGAGCAGTACTTC
>TRBV20-1|TRBJ1-6|-|many
CSARALPRDTYNSPLHF
TGCAGTGCTAGAGCATTACCCCGGGACACCTATAATTCACCCCTCCACTTT
>TRBV3-1|TRBJ2-2|-|-
CASSRGHSSGELFF
TGTGCCAGCAGCCGAGGACACTCCTCCGGGGAGCTGTTTTTT
>TRBV28|TRBJ2-7|-|-
CASSLSPRSRLRYEQYF
TGTGCCAGCAGTTTATCACCTCGGTCGCGTTTAAGATACGAGCAGTACTTC
>TRBV20-1|TRBJ1-4|-|few
CSARQGPNEKLFF
TGCAGTGCTAGACAGGGGCCTAATGAAAAACTGTTTTTT
>TRBV6-2/TRBV6-3|TRBJ2-2|-|-
CASRDLATGELFF
TGTGCCAGCAGAGATCTAGCCACCGGGGAGCTGTTTTTT
>TRBV3-1|TRBJ1-6|-|many
CASSQGSAPLHF
TGTGCCAGCAGCCAGGGTTCGGCACCCCTCCACTTT
>TRBV7-2|TRBJ1-1|-|many
CASSLGGAGEAFF
TGTGCCAGCAGCTTAGGGGGGGCAGGTGAAGCTTTCTTT
>TRBV7-2|TRBJ1-1|-|-
CASSLVLGTGAFF
TGCGCCAGCAGCTTAGTTTTGGGAACTGGAGCTTTCTTT
>TRBV2|TRBJ1-5|-|many
CASSAGLYSNQPQHF
TGTGCCAGCAGCGCAGGGCTCTATAGCAATCAGCCCCAGCATTTT
>TRBV2|TRBJ2-7|-|-
CASQPTAYEQYF
TGTGCCAGTCAGCCGACAGCCTACGAGCAGTACTTC
>TRBV10-3|TRBJ1-4|-|few
CAISPSTPGTNEKLFF
TGTGCCATCAGCCCTTCGACACCAGGGACTAATGAAAAACTGTTTTTT
>TRBV7-8|TRBJ1-2|-|many
CASSLDLYGYTF
TGTGCCAGCAGCTTGGACCTCTATGGCTACACCTTC
>TRBV5-6|TRBJ1-2|-|-
CAGSHREAGYTF
TGTGCCGGCAGCCACAGGGAAGCTGGCTACACCTTC
>TRBV7-8|TRBJ1-3|-|many
CASSLAVAGNTIYF
TGTGCCAGCAGCTTAGCTGTGGCTGGAAACACCATATATTTT
>TRBV12-3/TRBV12-4|TRBJ1-2|-|-
CASSLSPATEYNYGYTF
TGTGCCAGCAGTTTATCCCCCGCGACAGAGTATAACTATGGCTACACCTTC
>TRBV28|TRBJ1-2|-|-
CATKTVPGYGYTF
TGTGCCACCAAGACAGTCCCTGGCTATGGCTACACCTTC
>TRBV29-1|TRBJ2-5|TRBD2|-
CSVEDFASGRKTQYF
TGCAGCGTTGAAGATTTTGCTAGCGGGAGGAAGACCCAGTACTTC
>TRBV9|TRBJ1-2|TRBD1|many
CASSPDRGYGYTF
TGTGCCAGTTCTCCCGACAGGGGCTATGGCTACACCTTC
>TRBV2|TRBJ2-5|TRBD2|many
CASTEGGGDRETQYF
TGTGCCAGCACTGAAGGTGGGGGGGACCGGGAGACCCAGTACTTC
>TRBV6-5|TRBJ2-6|-|few
CASRYPGSGANVLTF
TGTGCCAGCAGGTACCCAGGGTCTGGGGCCAACGTCCTGACTTTC
>TRBV12-3/TRBV12-4|TRBJ1-2|-|once
CASSLGLAVYGYTF
TGTGCCAGCAGTTTGGGACTAGCGGTCTATGGCTACACCTTC
>TRBV2|TRBJ2-5|-|-
CASRVRTEETLYF
TGTGCCAGCAGGGTTAGGACTGAAGAGACCCTGTACTTC
>TRBV7-9|TRBJ1-6|TRBD1|-
CASSLGDRAFSPLHF
TGTGCCAGCAGCTTAGGGGACAGGGCTTTTTCACCCCTCCACTTT
>TRBV24-1|TRBJ2-3|-|once
CATSVVKLRDTDTQYF
TGTGCCACCAGTGTTGTAAAGCTCCGGGACACAGATACGCAGTATTTT
>TRBV19|TRBJ1-1|-|-
CASSYEGVNTEAFF
TGTGCCAGCAGTTACGAGGGGGTAAACACTGAAGCTTTCTTT
>TRBV29-1|TRBJ1-2|-|many
CSAKPGRGYYGYTF
TGCAGCGCTAAACCGGGACGGGGGTACTATGGCTACACCTTC
>TRBV29-1|TRBJ1-4|TRBD1|-
CSVADRGHATNEKLFF
TGCAGCGTTGCGGACAGGGGCCATGCAACTAATGAAAAACTGTTTTTT
>TRBV19|TRBJ1-1|-|-
CASSLRAGYDTEAFF
TGTGCCAGTAGCCTTAGGGCAGGTTATGACACTGAAGCTTTCTTT
>TRBV30|TRBJ1-6|-|few
CAWTGSSNSPLHF
TGTGCCTGGACAGGGTCCTCTAATTCACCCCTCCACTTT
>TRBV5-1|TRBJ1-6|-|many
CASSLDGAGYNSPLHF
TGCGCCAGCAGCTTGGATGGAGCCGGGTATAATTCACCCCTCCACTTT
>TRBV20-1|TRBJ2-2|-|many
CSVPPRTTNTGELFF
TGCAGTGTCCCCCCGCGTACTACGAACACCGGGGAGCTGTTTTTT
>TRBV29-1|TRBJ2-7|TRBD2|-
CSYGTSGFYEQYF
TGCAGCTACGGGACTAGCGGGTTCTACGAGCAGTACTTC
>TRBV20-1|TRBJ2-5|-|many
CSASHGAEAETQYF
TGCAGTGCTAGTCATGGGGCCGAGGCGGAGACCCAGTACTTC
>TRBV5-8|TRBJ1-1|-|many
CASSLPMFEAFF
TGTGCCAGCAGCTTACCCATGTTTGAAGCTTTCTTT
>TRBV7-6|TRBJ1-2|TRBD1|many
CASDRQGGGYTF
TGTGCCAGCGATAGACAGGGAGGAGGCTACACCTTC
>TRBV5-5|TRBJ1-1|-|few
CASTPLGLTKNTEAFF
TGTGCCAGCACCCCATTAGGACTGACCAAAAACACTGAAGCTTTCTTT
>TRBV19|TRBJ2-2|-|-
CASETHREPGELFF
TGTGCCAGTGAAACACACAGGGAACCCGGGGAGCTGTTTTTT
>TRBV29-1|TRBJ1-4|-|many
CSVGGGMDEKLFF
TGCAGCGTTGGCGGTGGTATGGATGAAAAACTGTTTTTT
>TRBV4-1|TRBJ2-2|-|few
CASSQPGTRGNTGELFF
TGCGCCAGCAGCCAACCAGGGACAAGGGGGAATACCGGGGAGCTGTTTTTT
>TRBV20-1|TRBJ2-7|TRBD1|many
CSASGQGPFYEQYF
TGCAGTGCTAGTGGACAGGGGCCCTTCTACGAGCAGTACTTC
>TRBV7-2|TRBJ1-2|TRBD1|-
CASSEGTGRGGYTF
TGTGCCAGCAGCGAAGGGACAGGGCGAGGTGGCTACACCTTC
>TRBV25-1|TRBJ2-5|TRBD1|-
CASSARGQQETQYF
TGTGCCAGCAGTGCTAGGGGACAGCAAGAGACCCAGTACTTC
>TRBV12-3/TRBV12-4|TRBJ2-7|-|many
CASKYSYEQYF
TGTGCCAGCAAATACTCCTACGAGCAGTACTTC
>TRBV29-1|TRBJ2-5|TRBD1|many
CSVGDRGPRETQYF
TGCAGCGTTGGGGACAGGGGCCCGCGAGAGACCCAGTACTTC
>TRBV9|TRBJ2-7|TRBD1|-
CASSVGTGQGSYEQYF
TGTGCCAGCAGCGTAGGAACGGGACAGGGGTCCTACGAGCAGTACTTC
>TRBV6-5|TRBJ1-1|-|few
CASSYIQGSGEAFF
TGTGCCAGCAGTTACATCCAGGGTAGTGGTGAAGCTTTCTTT
>TRBV10-3|TRBJ2-2|TRBD1|once
CAIRAGTGMILRELFF
TGTGCCATCAGAGCTGGGACAGGGATGATTCTACGGGAGCTGTTTTTT
>TRBV2|TRBJ2-5|TRBD1|few
CASSEGLDRGRGETQYF
TGTGCCAGCAGTGAAGGGCTGGACAGGGGGCGAGGGGAGACCCAGTACTTC
>TRBV5-1|TRBJ1-1|TRBD1|once
CASSSRGQIEAFF
TGCGCCAGCAGCTCCAGGGGGCAGATTGAAGCTTTCTTT
>TRBV9|TRBJ1-1|-|-
CASSLGSPGETEAFF
TGTGCCAGCAGCTTGGGCAGTCCGGGGGAGACTGAAGCTTTCTTT
>TRBV5-1|TRBJ2-5|TRBD2|many
CASSYSGGGLQETQYF
TGCGCCAGCAGCTATTCGGGGGGGGGCCTCCAAGAGACCCAGTACTTC
>TRBV12-3/TRBV12-4|TRBJ2-6|TRBD1|few
CASSLRTGGALEANVLTF
TGTGCCAGCAGTCTCCGGACAGGGGGGGCTTTGGAGGCCAACGTCCTGACTTTC
>TRBV7-9|TRBJ1-3|-|-
CASSLGRGVISGNTIYF
TGTGCCAGCAGCTTAGGGCGGGGTGTGATCTCTGGAAACACCATATATTTT
>TRBV25-1|TRBJ2-7|TRBD2|many
CASSEDGLAELLHF
TGTGCCAGCAGTGAAGACGGACTAGCAGAACTCCTCCACTTC
>TRBV25-1|TRBJ2-7|TRBD1|many
CASSDAGTGAREQYF
TGTGCCAGCAGTGACGCCGGGACAGGGGCGAGGGAGCAGTACTTC
>TRBV5-1|TRBJ1-5|TRBD1|few
CASSSGGQDQPQHF
TGCGCCAGCAGCTCAGGGGGTCAGGATCAGCCCCAGCATTTT
>TRBV7-9|TRBJ2-7|-|-
CASSLVLQYF
TGTGCCAGCAGCTTAGTTTTGCAGTACTTC
>TRBV7-9|TRBJ1-5|TRBD1|many
CASSQGARRQPQHF
TGTGCCAGCTCACAGGGGGCGAGGAGGCAGCCCCAGCATTTT